The clone carrying this T cell receptor (beta chain) was picked up a small number of times. Study processing details: Reference gene primer amplification gave estimated nucleated cell counts. The table came from immunoSEQ multiplex PCR; TCRdb's copy has only in-frame clones and leaves some out. V, J and clone size reflect that table, while D and trimming were determined from the DNA. The sample yields approximately 270,000 clones, 70% to 90% seen once. This sample was included in a study of blood T cell repertoires in COVID-19. Turning to the study itself: Collection of acute and convalescent COVID-19 samples took place in the United States, Italy and Spain. T cells, B-cell-depleted T cells, or PBMCs supplied cDNA or gDNA.

CDR1 and CDR2 (germline): LNHDA, SQIVND (reference sequence). The V gene lost 4 bases and the J gene lost 4 bases, with 19 bases spanning the gap. This CDR3 is 16 amino acids long. What was sequenced was peripheral blood. The chain has TRBV19 and TRBJ1-2; D possibly corresponds to TRBD1 (6 bases). The clonotype comes from a man aged 18 to 30 with active or convalescent COVID-19. CDR3 in amino acids: CASSTREGYRAYGYTF. CDR3 nucleotide sequence: TGTGCCAGTAGTACCCGTGAGGGCTACAGGGCCTATGGCTACACCTTC.